The 7 T cell receptor beta chains given below trace back to one sample, sequenced in a study of immune heterogeneity within non-small cell lung tumors. TCR beta CDR3 was amplified by multiplex PCR using 32 V and 13 J primers. TCRdb fed the multiplex PCR reads into MiXCR, producing one record per CDR3 protein. Of 20,000 to 25,000 distinct CDR3 sequences listed, 27% are singletons. Template material comprised bulk tumor genomic DNA at roughly 630 ng per sample. Each primary tumor yielded several biopsies, collected far apart from one another at surgery. Curative surgery was performed on patients who had untreated, newly diagnosed non-small cell lung cancer. Sequenced: lung tumor tissue. These receptors all stem from a man in his forties with non-small cell lung cancer.

Within the sample, this clonotype is medium-sized. The genes are TRBV10-3 and TRBJ2-7, with D possibly called TRBD1 or TRBD2 (6 bases each). CDR3 length: 14 residues. V was clipped by 7 bases and J by 7 bases, with 20 bases between them. Germline CDR1 and CDR2: ENHRY and SYGVKD. As DNA, the CDR3 is TGTGCCATCACAGACAGGACGGGAGCGGGTGAGCAGTACTTC. Translation: CAITDRTGAGEQYF.

By sample share, this clonotype is medium-sized. The gene calls are TRBV12-3 or TRBV12-4 and TRBJ1-6; unclear D gene. The CDR3 contains 14 residues. The germline V and J ends were trimmed by 2 bases and 7 bases, with 9 bases remaining between them. The CDR3 DNA sequence: TGTGCCAGCAGTTTAAGGCAGGCAAATTCACCCCTCCACTTT. It encodes CASSLRQANSPLHF.

V and J are TRBV11-2 and TRBJ1-2, with unresolved D. The germline V and J ends were trimmed by 1 base and 7 bases, with 10 bases remaining between them. The CDR3 has 13 amino acids. Looked up from germline, CDR1 is SGHAT and CDR2 is FQNNGV. The chain's CDR3 is CASSLGAVTGYTF. CDR3 nucleotides: TGTGCCAGCAGCTTAGGAGCAGTAACTGGCTACACCTTC.

This clonotype has ten or more counts. The junction differs from germline at one of its ends, possibly a read error. This chain connects TRBV10-3 to TRBJ1-3; 9 positions agree with TRBD1. The V gene's germline CDR1 is ENHRY and CDR2 SYGVKD. The CDR3 totals 16 residues. The CDR3 protein is CATSLIPGQGTNTIYF. In DNA form, the CDR3 reads TGTGCCACCAGTTTGATCCCGGGACAGGGTACAAACACCATATATTTT.

The rearrangement joins TRBV7-9 to TRBJ2-7; no clear D. This CDR3 comprises 13 residues. V lost 5 bases to trimming and J lost 7 bases, with 15 bases between them. CDR1 and CDR2 (germline): SEHNR, FQNEAQ (reference sequence). This CDR3 reads CASSVGSDREQYF. The CDR3 nucleotides read TGTGCCAGCAGCGTTGGCTCGGATCGGGAGCAGTACTTC.

The V call is TRBV6-1, the J call TRBJ1-4, with 11 bases aligning to TRBD1. From germline, CDR1 is MNHNS and CDR2 SASEGT. This CDR3 region has 16 residues. V lost 6 bases, J lost 5 bases, and 8 bases stayed unmatched. This chain's CDR3 is CASRPWTGGANEKLFF. The CDR3 DNA follows: TGTGCCAGCAGACCCTGGACAGGGGGCGCGAATGAAAAACTGTTTTTT.

By share of the sample, this clonotype is medium-sized. The chain couples TRBV11-2 to TRBJ2-7; D uncertain. V lost 6 bases and J 0 bases, leaving 9 bases between the germline ends. CDR1 and CDR2 from the germline V gene are SGHAT and FQNNGV. The CDR3 totals 13 residues. The CDR3, as DNA: TGTGCCAGCAGGCGACGGAGCTCCTACGAGCAGTACTTC. It is translated as CASRRRSSYEQYF.